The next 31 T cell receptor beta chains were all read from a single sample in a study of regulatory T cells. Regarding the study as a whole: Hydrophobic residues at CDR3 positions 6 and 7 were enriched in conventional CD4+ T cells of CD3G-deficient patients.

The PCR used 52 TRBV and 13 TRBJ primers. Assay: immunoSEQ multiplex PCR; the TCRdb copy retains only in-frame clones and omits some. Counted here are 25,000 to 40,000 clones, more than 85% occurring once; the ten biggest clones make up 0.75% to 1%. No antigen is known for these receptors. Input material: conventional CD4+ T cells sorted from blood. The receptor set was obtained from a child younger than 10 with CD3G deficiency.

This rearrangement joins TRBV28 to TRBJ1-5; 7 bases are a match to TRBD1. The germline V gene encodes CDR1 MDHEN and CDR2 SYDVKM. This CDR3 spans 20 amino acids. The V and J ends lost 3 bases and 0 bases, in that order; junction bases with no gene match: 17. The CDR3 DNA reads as TGTGCCAGCAGTTTTGGTCGGTACAGGGGAAGCAGCTATAGCAATCAGCCCCAGCATTTT. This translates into CASSFGRYRGSSYSNQPQHF. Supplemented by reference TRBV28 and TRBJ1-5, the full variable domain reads DVKVTQSSRYLVKRTGEKVFLECVQDMDHENMFWYRQDPGLGLRLIYFSYDVKMKEKGDIPEGYSVSREKKERFSLILESASTNQTSMYLCASSFGRYRGSSYSNQPQHFGDGTRLSIL.

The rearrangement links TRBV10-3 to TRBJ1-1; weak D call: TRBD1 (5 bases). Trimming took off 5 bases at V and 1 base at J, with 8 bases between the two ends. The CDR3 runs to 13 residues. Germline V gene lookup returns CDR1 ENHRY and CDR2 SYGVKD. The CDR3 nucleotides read TGTGCCATCAGTACCGGGGCGAACACTGAAGCTTTCTTT. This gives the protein CAISTGANTEAFF.

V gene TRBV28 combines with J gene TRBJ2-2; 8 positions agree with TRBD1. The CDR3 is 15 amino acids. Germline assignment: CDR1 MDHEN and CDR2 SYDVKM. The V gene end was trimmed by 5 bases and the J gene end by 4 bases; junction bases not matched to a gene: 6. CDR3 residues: CASSLGQGSTGELFF. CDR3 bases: TGTGCCAGCAGTCTCGGACAGGGAAGCACCGGGGAGCTGTTTTTT.

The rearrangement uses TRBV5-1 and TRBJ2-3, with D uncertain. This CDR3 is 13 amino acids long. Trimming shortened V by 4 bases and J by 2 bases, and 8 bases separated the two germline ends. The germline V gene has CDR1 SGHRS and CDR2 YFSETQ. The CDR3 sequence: CASSLFNTDTQYF. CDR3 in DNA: TGCGCCAGCAGCCTATTTAACACAGATACGCAGTATTTT.

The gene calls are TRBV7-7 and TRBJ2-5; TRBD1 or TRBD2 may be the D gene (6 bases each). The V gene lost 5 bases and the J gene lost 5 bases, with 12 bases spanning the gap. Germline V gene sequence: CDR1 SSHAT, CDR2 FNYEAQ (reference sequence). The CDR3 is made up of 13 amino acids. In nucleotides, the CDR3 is TGTGCCAGCAGCGGGGGGCGCGGTGAGACCCAGTACTTC. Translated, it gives CASSGGRGETQYF.

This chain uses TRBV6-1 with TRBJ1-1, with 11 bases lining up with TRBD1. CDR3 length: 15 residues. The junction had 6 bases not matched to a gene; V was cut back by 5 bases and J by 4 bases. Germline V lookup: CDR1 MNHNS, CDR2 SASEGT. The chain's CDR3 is CASSPRTGGTTEAFF. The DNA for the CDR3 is TGTGCCAGCAGTCCCAGGACAGGGGGCACCACTGAAGCTTTCTTT.

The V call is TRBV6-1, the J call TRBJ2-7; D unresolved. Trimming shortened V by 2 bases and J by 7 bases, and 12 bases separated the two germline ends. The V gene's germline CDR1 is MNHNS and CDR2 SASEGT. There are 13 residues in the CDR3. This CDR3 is CASSEQPTLEQYF. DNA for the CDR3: TGTGCCAGCAGTGAACAACCCACACTTGAGCAGTACTTC.

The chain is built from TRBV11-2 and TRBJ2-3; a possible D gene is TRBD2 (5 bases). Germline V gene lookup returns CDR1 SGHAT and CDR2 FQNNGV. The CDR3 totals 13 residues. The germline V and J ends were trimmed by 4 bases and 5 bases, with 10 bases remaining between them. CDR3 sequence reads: CASSSLGRDTQYF. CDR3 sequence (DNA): TGTGCCAGCAGCTCCCTAGGGAGAGATACGCAGTATTTT.

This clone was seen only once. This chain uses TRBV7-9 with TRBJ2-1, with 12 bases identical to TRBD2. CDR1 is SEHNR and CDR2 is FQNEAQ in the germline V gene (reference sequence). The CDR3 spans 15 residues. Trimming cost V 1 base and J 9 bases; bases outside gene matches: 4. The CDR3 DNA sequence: TGTGCCAGCAGCTTAGTCCTAGCGGGAGGGAGTGAGCAGTTCTTC. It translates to CASSLVLAGGSEQFF. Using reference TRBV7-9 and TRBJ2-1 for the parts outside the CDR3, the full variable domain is DTGVSQNPRHKITKRGQNVTFRCDPISEHNRLYWYRQTLGQGPEFLTYFQNEAQLEKSRLLSDRFSAERPKGSFSTLEIQRTEQGDSAMYLCASSLVLAGGSEQFFGPGTRLTVL.

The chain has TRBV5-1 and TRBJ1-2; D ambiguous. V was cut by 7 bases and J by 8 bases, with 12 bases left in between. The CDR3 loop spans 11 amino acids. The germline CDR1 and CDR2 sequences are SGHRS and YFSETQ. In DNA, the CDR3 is TGCGCCAGCGGAAACGGAGGGGGCTACACCTTC. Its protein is CASGNGGGYTF. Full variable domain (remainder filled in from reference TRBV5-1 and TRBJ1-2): KAGVTQTPRYLIKTRGQQVTLSCSPISGHRSVSWYQQTPGQGLQFLFEYFSETQRNKGNFPGRFSGRQFSNSRSEMNVSTLELGDSALYLCASGNGGGYTFGSGTRLTVV.

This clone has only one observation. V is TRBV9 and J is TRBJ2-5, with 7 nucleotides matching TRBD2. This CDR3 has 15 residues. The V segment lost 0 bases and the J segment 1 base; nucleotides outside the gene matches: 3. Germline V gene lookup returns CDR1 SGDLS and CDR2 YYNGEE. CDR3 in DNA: TGTGCCAGCAGCGTAGGCGGGAGACGCCAAGAGACCCAGTACTTC. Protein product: CASSVGGRRQETQYF. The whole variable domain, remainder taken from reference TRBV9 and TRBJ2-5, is DSGVTQTPKHLITATGQRVTLRCSPRSGDLSVYWYQQSLDQGLQFLIQYYNGEERAKGNILERFSAQQFPDLHSELNLSSLELGDSALYFCASSVGGRRQETQYFGPGTRLLVL.

The CDR3 bases are TGTGCCAGCAGGAGGGACCGCATTGGAAACACCATATATTTT. Translating gives CASRRDRIGNTIYF. V is TRBV6-1 and J is TRBJ1-3, with a possible D match to TRBD1 (5 bases). CDR1 is MNHNS, CDR2 SASEGT, per germline. The CDR3 covers 14 residues. Trimming took off 6 bases at V and 3 bases at J, with 12 bases between the two ends.

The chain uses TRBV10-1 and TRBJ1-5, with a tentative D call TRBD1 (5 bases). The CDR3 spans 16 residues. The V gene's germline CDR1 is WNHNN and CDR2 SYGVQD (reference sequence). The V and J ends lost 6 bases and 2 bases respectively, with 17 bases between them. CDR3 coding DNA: TGCGCCAGCAGCAAAAACAGACGGGACTGCAATCAGCCCCAGCATTTT. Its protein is CASSKNRRDCNQPQHF.

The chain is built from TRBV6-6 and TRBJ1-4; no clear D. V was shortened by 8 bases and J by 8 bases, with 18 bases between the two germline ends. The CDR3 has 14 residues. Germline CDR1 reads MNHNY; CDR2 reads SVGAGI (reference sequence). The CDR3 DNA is TGTGCCAGCCGGAACGGGGTGAGAGGAGAAAAACTGTTTTTT. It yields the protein CASRNGVRGEKLFF.

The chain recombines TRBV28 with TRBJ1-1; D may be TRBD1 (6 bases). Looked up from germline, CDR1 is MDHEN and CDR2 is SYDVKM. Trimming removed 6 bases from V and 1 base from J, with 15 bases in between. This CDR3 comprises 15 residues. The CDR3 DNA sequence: TGTGCCAGCAGCCCCCCAGGGGCGGGGAACACTGAAGCTTTCTTT. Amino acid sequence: CASSPPGAGNTEAFF.

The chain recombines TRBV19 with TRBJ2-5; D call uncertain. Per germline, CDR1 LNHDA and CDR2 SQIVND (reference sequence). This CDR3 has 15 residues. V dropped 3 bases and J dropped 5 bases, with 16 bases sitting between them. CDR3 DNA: TGTGCCAGTAGTATCCGCGGCGGCTCGGTGGAGACCCAGTACTTC. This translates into CASSIRGGSVETQYF. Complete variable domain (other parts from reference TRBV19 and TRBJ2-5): DGGITQSPKYLFRKEGQNVTLSCEQNLNHDAMYWYRQDPGQGLRLIYYSQIVNDFQKGDIAEGYSVSREKKESFPLTVTSAQKNPTAFYLCASSIRGGSVETQYFGPGTRLLVL.

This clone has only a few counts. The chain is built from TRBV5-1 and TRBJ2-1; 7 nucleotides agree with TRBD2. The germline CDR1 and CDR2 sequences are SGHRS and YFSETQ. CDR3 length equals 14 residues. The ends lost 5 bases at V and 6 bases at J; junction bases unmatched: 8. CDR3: CASRRAGPGNEQFF. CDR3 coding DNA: TGCGCCAGCAGGCGAGCGGGGCCCGGCAATGAGCAGTTCTTC.

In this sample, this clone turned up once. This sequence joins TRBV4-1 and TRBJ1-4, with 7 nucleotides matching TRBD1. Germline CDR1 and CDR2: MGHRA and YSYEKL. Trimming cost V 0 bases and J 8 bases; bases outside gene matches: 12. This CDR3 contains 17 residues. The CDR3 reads CASSQDSETGRNEKLFF. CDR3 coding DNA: TGCGCCAGCAGCCAAGATTCGGAGACAGGGCGAAACGAAAAACTGTTTTTT.

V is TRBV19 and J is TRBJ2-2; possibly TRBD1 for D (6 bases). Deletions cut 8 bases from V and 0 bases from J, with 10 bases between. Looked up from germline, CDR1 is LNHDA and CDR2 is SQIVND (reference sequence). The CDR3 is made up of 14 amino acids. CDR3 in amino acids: CASSGTPNTGELFF. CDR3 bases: TGTGCCAGTTCCGGGACACCGAACACCGGGGAGCTGTTTTTT.

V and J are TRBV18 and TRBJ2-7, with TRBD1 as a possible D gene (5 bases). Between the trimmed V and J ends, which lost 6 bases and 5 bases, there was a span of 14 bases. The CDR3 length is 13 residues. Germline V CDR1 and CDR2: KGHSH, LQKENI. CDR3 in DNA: TGTGCCAGCTCGCGCGGACACAGCGACGAGCAGTACTTC. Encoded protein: CASSRGHSDEQYF.

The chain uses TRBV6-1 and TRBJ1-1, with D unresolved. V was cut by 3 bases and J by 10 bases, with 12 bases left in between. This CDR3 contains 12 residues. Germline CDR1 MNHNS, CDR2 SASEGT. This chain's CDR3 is CASSDTRRRAFF. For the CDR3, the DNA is TGTGCCAGCAGTGACACCCGGCGACGAGCTTTCTTT.

In nucleotides, the CDR3 is TGTGCCAGCAGCCCAGGACTAGCGGGAGCCGAGCAGTACTTC. It yields the protein CASSPGLAGAEQYF. V is TRBV7-9 and J is TRBJ2-7, with TRBD2 matching over 13 bases. Germline CDR1 is SEHNR and CDR2 is FQNEAQ (reference sequence). The CDR3 length is 14 residues. Trimming cost V 5 bases and J 6 bases; bases outside gene matches: 4.

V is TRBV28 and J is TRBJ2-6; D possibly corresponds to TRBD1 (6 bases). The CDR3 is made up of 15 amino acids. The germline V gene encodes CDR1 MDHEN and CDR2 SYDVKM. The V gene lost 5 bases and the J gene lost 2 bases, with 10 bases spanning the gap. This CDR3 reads CASSPPGAGANVLTF. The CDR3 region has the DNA TGTGCCAGCAGTCCCCCAGGGGCTGGGGCCAACGTCCTGACTTTC.

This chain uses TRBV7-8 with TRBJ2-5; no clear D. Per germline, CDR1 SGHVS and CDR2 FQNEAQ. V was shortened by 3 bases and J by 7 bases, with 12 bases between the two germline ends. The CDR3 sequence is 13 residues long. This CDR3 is CASSFESIGTQYF. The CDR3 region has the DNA TGTGCCAGCAGCTTCGAGTCAATCGGGACCCAGTACTTC.

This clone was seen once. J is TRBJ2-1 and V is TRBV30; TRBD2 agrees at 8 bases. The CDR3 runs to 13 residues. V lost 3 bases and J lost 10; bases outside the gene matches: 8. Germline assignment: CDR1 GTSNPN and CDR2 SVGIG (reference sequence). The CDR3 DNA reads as TGTGCCTGGAGAGGGACTAGGGGCATGGAGCAGTTCTTC. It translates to CAWRGTRGMEQFF.

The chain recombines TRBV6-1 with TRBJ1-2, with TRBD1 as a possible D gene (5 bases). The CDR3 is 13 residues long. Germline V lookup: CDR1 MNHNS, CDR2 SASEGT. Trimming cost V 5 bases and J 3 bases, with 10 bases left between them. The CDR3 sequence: CASSRGRDYGYTF. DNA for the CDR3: TGTGCCAGCAGTCGAGGCAGGGACTATGGCTACACCTTC.

The CDR3 bases are TGTGCCAGCAGTTATGATGGGGGAACTGAAGCTTTCTTT. Translating gives CASSYDGGTEAFF. The chain recombines TRBV6-5 with TRBJ1-1; the D gene is possibly TRBD1 (5 bases). The V end was cut by 3 bases, the J end by 5 bases, with 10 bases between. The germline V gene has CDR1 MNHEY and CDR2 SVGAGI. There are 13 residues in the CDR3.

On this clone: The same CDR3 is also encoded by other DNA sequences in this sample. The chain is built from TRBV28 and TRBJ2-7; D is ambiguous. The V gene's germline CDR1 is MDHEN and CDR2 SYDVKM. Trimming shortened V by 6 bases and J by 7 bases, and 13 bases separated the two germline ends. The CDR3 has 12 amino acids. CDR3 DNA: TGTGCCAGCAGCTTACCAGGTTTTGAGCAGTACTTC. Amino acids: CASSLPGFEQYF.

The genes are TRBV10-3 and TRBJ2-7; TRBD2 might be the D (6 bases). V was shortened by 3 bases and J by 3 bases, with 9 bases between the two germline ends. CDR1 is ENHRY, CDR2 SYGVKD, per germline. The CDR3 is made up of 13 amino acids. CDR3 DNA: TGTGCCATCAGTGATGGACTATACTACGAGCAGTACTTC. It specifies CAISDGLYYEQYF.

CDR3 bases: TGTGCCAGCAGTAGGAACAGGGCTGGCTACGAGCAGTACTTC. Its protein is CASSRNRAGYEQYF. The chain recombines TRBV6-1 with TRBJ2-7; possibly TRBD1 for D (6 bases). V was pared by 5 bases and J by 3 bases, with 14 bases between. The CDR3 consists of 14 residues. The germline gives CDR1 MNHNS, CDR2 SASEGT.

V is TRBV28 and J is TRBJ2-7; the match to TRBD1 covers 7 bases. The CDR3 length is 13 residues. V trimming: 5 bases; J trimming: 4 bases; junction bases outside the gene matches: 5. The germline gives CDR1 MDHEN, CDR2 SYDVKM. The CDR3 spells CASSTRQGYEQYF. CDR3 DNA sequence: TGTGCCAGCAGTACGCGACAGGGTTACGAGCAGTACTTC.